What follows are 29 T cell receptor beta chains derived from one specimen sequenced in a study of CD8 T cells in ankylosing spondylitis. In TCRdb, the 5' RACE reads were re-called with MiXCR into one record per CDR3 protein. The sample contains under 950,000 distinct CDR3 sequences, roughly 19% of which appear only once. Study-wide results and caveats: Blood from ankylosing spondylitis patients appeared to carry a characteristic roughly 8-variant TCR beta motif.

Antigen specificity for these receptors is unknown. The specimen sequenced was blood, either unsorted or a sorted T cell fraction (not recorded which). These receptors were collected from a male donor with ankylosing spondylitis.

This clonotype was seen a handful of times. The chain couples TRBV4-1 to TRBJ2-3; perhaps D is TRBD1 or TRBD2 (6 bases each). The CDR3 contains 14 residues. The germline gives CDR1 MGHRA, CDR2 YSYEKL. V lost 5 bases and J lost 5, with 14 bases in between. The CDR3 DNA follows: TGCGCCAGCAGCTCCTTAGGAGGGGGAGATACGCAGTATTTT. Protein sequence: CASSSLGGGDTQYF.

This clonotype was detected only a few times. The chain combines TRBV4-1 with TRBJ1-3, with D unresolved. V lost 2 bases to trimming and J lost 8 bases, with 7 bases between them. Germline V gives CDR1 MGHRA, CDR2 YSYEKL. The CDR3 totals 12 residues. The CDR3 DNA sequence: TGCGCCAGCAGCCAAAGGGAGGACACCATATATTTT. Protein: CASSQREDTIYF.

This CDR3 reads CASSRGLAAHEQYF. DNA of the CDR3: TGTGCCAGCAGCCGGGGACTAGCGGCCCACGAGCAGTACTTC. The chain couples TRBV7-2 to TRBJ2-7, with 11 bases aligning to TRBD2. CDR1 and CDR2 from the germline V gene are SGHTA and FQGNSA. The CDR3 consists of 14 residues. J gave up 5 bases and V 5 bases, and 5 bases lay outside the gene matches.

This clonotype was found a few times. CDR3 region: CASSEYRRTGGTGELFF. CDR3 coding DNA: TGTGCCAGCAGTGAATACCGTCGGACAGGTGGCACCGGGGAGCTGTTTTTT. The chain recombines TRBV25-1 with TRBJ2-2; 7 bases map to TRBD1. The CDR3 sequence is 17 residues long. Germline V gene data show CDR1 as MGHDK and CDR2 as SYGVNS. V lost 0 bases, J lost 4 bases, and 8 bases stayed unmatched.

With regard to this clonotype: The conserved phenylalanine or tryptophan normally closing the CDR3 is absent here, so this likely arose from a read error. The gene calls are TRBV5-1 and TRBJ1-6, with 11 bases identical to TRBD1. Germline assignment: CDR1 SGHRS and CDR2 YFSETQ. This CDR3 is built from 18 residues. V lost 4 bases and J lost 6; bases outside the gene matches: 12. As DNA, the CDR3 is TGCGCCAGCAGCCGAGGACAGGGGGCCAACCCCTCTAATTCACCCCTCCACCTT. Translating it yields CASSRGQGANPSNSPLHL.

V is TRBV12-3 or TRBV12-4 and J is TRBJ2-5; D might be TRBD1 (6 bases). Deletions cut 5 bases from V and 5 bases from J, with 15 bases between. CDR3 length: 14 residues. CDR3 sequence: CASSPRRGVETQYF. The CDR3 DNA reads as TGTGCCAGCAGTCCCCGCAGGGGTGTGGAGACCCAGTACTTC.

This clonotype was observed a few times. The gene calls are TRBV5-1 and TRBJ1-3; 8 bases match TRBD1. CDR1 is SGHRS, CDR2 YFSETQ, per germline. J lost 4 bases, V lost 4 bases, and 4 bases had no gene match. This CDR3 is built from 14 residues. CDR3 region: CASSVGQGGNTIYF. DNA of the CDR3: TGCGCCAGCAGCGTCGGACAGGGCGGAAACACCATATATTTT.

This sequence joins TRBV10-3 and TRBJ2-5; the D is unclear. Germline assignment: CDR1 ENHRY and CDR2 SYGVKD. The CDR3 has 14 residues. Trimming stripped 0 bases from V and 9 bases from J, with 14 bases between. CDR3 sequence: CAISESPRIESQYF. As DNA, the CDR3 is TGTGCCATCAGTGAGTCCCCACGGATCGAGTCCCAGTACTTC.

The rearrangement joins TRBV27 to TRBJ1-1; D possibly corresponds to TRBD1 (5 bases). This CDR3 comprises 14 residues. Germline V gene data show CDR1 as MNHEY and CDR2 as SMNVEV (reference sequence). With 0 bases removed from V and 3 bases from J, the gap between germline ends came to 8 bases. The CDR3 loop is CASSLSRQHTEAFF. CDR3 coding DNA: TGTGCCAGCAGTTTATCTCGACAGCACACTGAAGCTTTCTTT.

The V call is TRBV20-1, the J call TRBJ2-1; D is unresolved. Germline V gene sequence: CDR1 DFQATT, CDR2 SNEGSKA (reference sequence). V was clipped by 6 bases and J by 2 bases, with 11 bases between them. This CDR3 contains 13 residues. The CDR3 coding sequence is TGCAGTGCCAACAGTCCGGCCTACAATGAGCAGTTCTTC. Translating gives CSANSPAYNEQFF.

This chain links TRBV28 with TRBJ1-5; the match to TRBD1 covers 8 bases. Trimming removed 6 bases from V and 5 bases from J; junction bases left unmatched: 0. The CDR3 has 12 residues. The germline gives CDR1 MDHEN, CDR2 SYDVKM. CDR3 protein: CASRDRDQPQHF. DNA of the CDR3: TGTGCCAGCAGGGACAGGGATCAGCCCCAGCATTTT.

The rearrangement joins TRBV5-1 to TRBJ2-1; 8 bases align to TRBD2. V dropped 0 bases and J dropped 2; count of bases not matched to a gene: 4. The CDR3 sequence is 16 residues long. Germline lookup yields CDR1 SGHRS and CDR2 YFSETQ. In nucleotides, the CDR3 is TGCGCCAGCAGCTTGGGGGGTAGCGGGGCCTACAATGAGCAGTTCTTC. It translates to CASSLGGSGAYNEQFF.

In its sample, this clonotype was seen a few times. The V call is TRBV12-3 or TRBV12-4, the J call TRBJ2-4, with D tentatively TRBD2 (5 bases). The CDR3 loop spans 15 amino acids. V lost 1 base and J 2 bases, leaving 9 bases between the germline ends. For the CDR3, the DNA is TGTGCCAGCAGTTTAGTTCGGGGAACCAAAAACATTCAGTACTTC. Translation: CASSLVRGTKNIQYF.

The rearrangement links TRBV5-4 to TRBJ2-1; 14 bases match TRBD2. Losses at the gene ends were 2 bases for V and 15 bases for J; bases not matched to a gene: 13. The V gene's germline CDR1 is SGHNT and CDR2 YYREEE (reference sequence). This CDR3 comprises 16 residues. The CDR3 is CASSFTRLAGGPMPFF. CDR3 nucleotide sequence: TGTGCCAGCAGCTTCACCAGACTAGCGGGAGGGCCCATGCCGTTCTTC.

The V gene is TRBV12-3 or TRBV12-4, the J gene TRBJ2-1; 9 positions agree with TRBD2. This CDR3 comprises 15 residues. Trimming removed 3 bases from V and 5 bases from J; junction bases left unmatched: 5. The CDR3 protein is CASSLVAGVNNEQFF. CDR3 coding DNA: TGTGCCAGCAGTTTGGTAGCGGGAGTTAACAATGAGCAGTTCTTC.

This chain uses TRBV27 with TRBJ2-7; TRBD2 is a possible D gene (5 bases). The ends were cut back, 3 bases at V and 4 bases at J, with 13 bases in the middle. The CDR3 runs to 14 residues. Germline V gives CDR1 MNHEY, CDR2 SMNVEV (reference sequence). The CDR3 bases are TGTGCCAGCAGTTTCGCCGGGGATGGGTACGAGCAGTACTTC. Protein sequence: CASSFAGDGYEQYF.

The rearrangement uses TRBV5-1 and TRBJ1-4; D not certain. Germline V gene lookup returns CDR1 SGHRS and CDR2 YFSETQ. Trimming took off 0 bases at V and 8 bases at J, with 17 bases between the two ends. The CDR3 runs 16 residues. The CDR3 sequence is CASSLAVAARQEKLFF. CDR3 bases: TGCGCCAGCAGCTTGGCGGTCGCAGCGCGGCAGGAAAAACTGTTTTTT.

This clonotype turned up a few times. The chain is built from TRBV10-3 and TRBJ2-1; D call uncertain. CDR3 length: 13 amino acids. The germline V gene has CDR1 ENHRY and CDR2 SYGVKD. The germline V and J ends were trimmed by 0 bases and 6 bases, with 6 bases remaining between them. CDR3 DNA sequence: TGTGCCATCAGTGAGTCTAGCAGCAATGAGCAGTTCTTC. It is translated as CAISESSSNEQFF.

This chain connects TRBV30 to TRBJ1-2; D not resolved. Trimming removed 1 base at V and 2 bases at J, with 11 bases between. Germline V gene lookup returns CDR1 GTSNPN and CDR2 SVGIG (reference sequence). CDR3 length equals 14 residues. The CDR3 sequence is CAWSALGDNYGYTF. Written as DNA, the CDR3 is TGTGCCTGGAGTGCTTTGGGCGACAACTATGGCTACACCTTC.

The rearrangement joins TRBV4-3 to TRBJ2-1; 12 nucleotides agree with TRBD2. The CDR3 runs 15 residues. Germline CDR1 is LGHNA and CDR2 is YSLEER. The J segment lost 7 bases and the V segment lost 8 bases, leaving 9 bases of the junction unmatched. In nucleotides, the CDR3 is TGCGCCAGCGGACTAGCGGGAAAAGTAGGTAATGAGCAGTTCTTC. It encodes CASGLAGKVGNEQFF.

Only one count was recorded for this clonotype. CDR3 region: CASSPNGGRNTIYF. CDR3 bases: TGTGCCAGCAGCCCCAATGGGGGGCGAAACACCATATATTTT. The J gene is TRBJ1-3, the V gene TRBV11-2; a possible D gene is TRBD1 (6 bases). V was cut by 5 bases and J by 5 bases, with 13 bases left in between. The CDR3 runs 14 residues. The germline gives CDR1 SGHAT, CDR2 FQNNGV.

The chain has TRBV5-1 and TRBJ2-1, with D possibly being TRBD2 (6 bases). The V gene lost 5 bases and the J gene lost 2 bases, with 14 bases spanning the gap. CDR3 length equals 15 residues. Germline-derived CDR1 and CDR2 are SGHRS and YFSETQ. In DNA, the CDR3 is TGCGCCAGCAGTCGCCCGGGACTGCCCTACAATGAGCAGTTCTTC. Protein product: CASSRPGLPYNEQFF.

In its sample, this clonotype was seen a few times. The chain combines TRBV30 with TRBJ2-1; D ambiguous. This CDR3 is built from 11 residues. Germline CDR1 reads GTSNPN; CDR2 reads SVGIG (reference sequence). V was clipped by 3 bases and J by 4 bases, with 4 bases between them. The CDR3 loop is CAWRLYNEQFF. The CDR3 bases are TGTGCCTGGAGGCTATACAATGAGCAGTTCTTC.

Remarks on this clonotype: A much more abundant neighbour one base away suggests this may be a read error. Lacking the conserved final phenylalanine or tryptophan, this CDR3 likely reflects a read error. The chain combines TRBV25-1 with TRBJ2-2; D remains ambiguous. Germline V lookup: CDR1 MGHDK, CDR2 SYGVNS. Trimming removed 3 bases from V and 5 bases from J, with 13 bases in between. The CDR3 spans 15 residues. The CDR3 loop reads CASSDGSSMTGELFL. DNA for the CDR3: TGTGCCAGCAGTGATGGTTCTAGTATGACCGGGGAGCTGTTTTTA.

CDR3 bases: TGTGCCAGTTCCCCTCCCCGGGTTGCCTATGGCTACACCTTC. Amino acids: CASSPPRVAYGYTF. The chain is built from TRBV12-3 or TRBV12-4 and TRBJ1-2; no clear D gene. The V end was cut by 9 bases, the J end by 4 bases, with 18 bases between. The CDR3 consists of 14 residues.

The genes are TRBV2 and TRBJ2-6; unclear D gene. CDR1 is SNHLY and CDR2 is FYNNEI in the germline V gene. Trimming removed 5 bases at V and 0 bases at J, with 5 bases between. The CDR3 is made up of 14 amino acids. Here the CDR3 DNA reads TGTGCCAGCAGTATGCACTCTGGGGCCAACGTCCTGACTTTC. This encodes CASSMHSGANVLTF. Complete variable domain (other parts from reference TRBV2 and TRBJ2-6): EPEVTQTPSHQVTQMGQEVILRCVPISNHLYFYWYRQILGQKVEFLVSFYNNEISEKSEIFDDQFSVERPDGSNFTLKIRSTKLEDSAMYFCASSMHSGANVLTFGAGSRLTVL.

This clonotype turned up a few times. The genes are TRBV28 and TRBJ1-5; D is undetermined. This CDR3 has 15 amino acids. V lost 7 bases, J lost 4 bases, and 17 bases lay in between. The germline CDR1 and CDR2 sequences are MDHEN and SYDVKM. The CDR3 protein is CASNLGGPSNQPQHF. The CDR3 nucleotides are TGTGCCAGCAACTTGGGAGGCCCTAGTAATCAGCCCCAGCATTTT.

The chain couples TRBV6-1 to TRBJ2-3; weak D call: TRBD2 (6 bases). Trimming took off 1 base at V and 5 bases at J, with 13 bases between the two ends. Looked up from germline, CDR1 is MNHNS and CDR2 is SASEGT. The CDR3 consists of 15 residues. CDR3 residues: CASSEVGGFGDTQYF. The CDR3 DNA follows: TGTGCCAGCAGTGAAGTGGGGGGATTCGGAGATACGCAGTATTTT.

This clonotype has at least ten counts. The chain combines TRBV5-4 with TRBJ1-2; D might be TRBD1 (5 bases). The CDR3 runs to 13 residues. Trimming took off 3 bases at V and 4 bases at J, with 10 bases between the two ends. Germline V gives CDR1 SGHNT, CDR2 YYREEE (reference sequence). The CDR3 DNA reads as TGTGCCAGCAGCTCGATGGGGGTCTATGGCTACACCTTC. Translation: CASSSMGVYGYTF. Looking up the rest from reference TRBV5-4 and TRBJ1-2 gives the full variable domain: ETGVTQSPTHLIKTRGQQVTLRCSSQSGHNTVSWYQQALGQGPQFIFQYYREEENGRGNFPPRFSGLQFPNYSSELNVNALELDDSALYLCASSSMGVYGYTFGSGTRLTVV.